The 3 T cell receptor beta chains below all came from one sample that was sequenced in a study of cytomegalovirus exposure and HLA in healthy donors. The primer mix had 60 Vbeta and 13 Jbeta primers. TCRdb's table, derived via immunoSEQ multiplex PCR, lists solely in-frame clones and lacks some. The table includes roughly 130,000 clones, 60% to 85% detected once. Specimen: PBMCs. Receptors originate from a man aged 35 to 55 in good health and CMV-seronegative.

The chain joins TRBV6-5 to TRBJ1-1; TRBD1 matches 10 bases. V shed 5 bases, J shed 9 bases, and the junction held 3 bases outside the gene matches. In germline, CDR1 is MNHEY, CDR2 SVGAGI. The CDR3 runs to 12 residues. The CDR3 is CASSGTGVKAFF. The CDR3 nucleotides are TGTGCCAGCAGTGGGACAGGGGTGAAAGCTTTCTTT.

This clone was picked up a small number of times. This CDR3 is also generated by other DNA sequences in the sample. This chain links TRBV30 with TRBJ1-1; D gene unclear. Germline-derived CDR1 and CDR2 are GTSNPN and SVGIG (reference sequence). V shed 0 bases and J shed 2 bases, with 7 bases lying between them. This CDR3 is built from 13 residues. CDR3 in DNA: TGTGCCTGGAGTGTACTGAGTAACACTGAAGCTTTCTTT. It translates to CAWSVLSNTEAFF.

This clone has a handful of counts. The genes are TRBV7-9 and TRBJ2-5; TRBD2 aligns across 8 bases. Judging by the DNA end, TRBJ2-7 fits better; the J call may be wrong. Germline V gene sequence: CDR1 SEHNR, CDR2 FQNEAQ (reference sequence). This CDR3 contains 13 residues. The CDR3 loop is CASSLAAGGEQYF. As DNA, the CDR3 is TGTGCCAGCAGCTTAGCGGCGGGGGGCGAGCAGTACTTC.